Listed below are T cell receptor beta chains from one sample, sequenced in a study of T-cell reconstitution after alpha-beta-depleted transplantation in children. In TCRdb, the PCR reads were re-called with MiXCR into one record per CDR3 protein. The sample has some 840,000 distinct CDR3 sequences; 15% to 20% are singletons. Sequences were derived from PBMCs, mostly from graft donor cells, sampled 360 days after TCRalphabeta/CD19-depleted stem cell transplant. These receptor sequences come from a male patient aged 5 to 17 who had a stem cell transplant for acute lymphoblastic leukemia, so the T cells may come from the graft donor. CDR3s include the opening cysteine and the closing phenylalanine or tryptophan. D genes are given only for firm matches. The size entry is marked missing in some rows and otherwise reads once, few, many or a size class.

D	length	V	size	J	DNA	CDR3
.	15	TRBV6-1	few	TRBJ2-2	TGTGCCAGTATAAACCCAGGGGCCCACACCGGGGAGCTGTTTTTT	CASINPGAHTGELFF
.	12	TRBV20-1	few	TRBJ2-7	TGCAGTGCTTTTCTGCAGGGTCGTCAGCAGTACTTC	CSAFLQGRQQYF
.	14	TRBV20-1	.	TRBJ2-1	TGCAGTGCCTTTTGGACCACCGGGTACAATGAGCAGTTCTTC	CSAFWTTGYNEQFF
TRBD2	20	TRBV5-1	.	TRBJ2-3	TGCGCCAGCAGCACCGGGTGGGGTAGTACTAGCGGATCCAGCACAGATACGCAGTATTTT	CASSTGWGSTSGSSTDTQYF
TRBD2	14	TRBV27	.	TRBJ2-7	TGTGCCAGCAGTTGGACTAGCGGGAGCGACGAGCAGTACTTC	CASSWTSGSDEQYF
TRBD2	15	TRBV5-1	few	TRBJ2-1	TGCGCCAGCAGCTTTACTAGCGGGAGGGCCAATGAGCAGTTCTTC	CASSFTSGRANEQFF
TRBD1	15	TRBV7-9	.	TRBJ1-1	TGTGCCAGCAGCTTAACTCTCAGGGGGCACACTGAAGCTTTCTTT	CASSLTLRGHTEAFF
TRBD1	17	TRBV7-3	.	TRBJ2-1	TGTGCCAGCAGCCGTTGGGACAGGGACACCTCCTACAATGAGCAGTTCTTC	CASSRWDRDTSYNEQFF
TRBD1	13	TRBV20-1	.	TRBJ2-7	TGCAGTGCTCGACAGGGTTATGGCTACGAGCAGTACTTC	CSARQGYGYEQYF
TRBD1	14	TRBV7-2	.	TRBJ2-7	TGTGCCAGCACCACCCTCGGGACAGCCTACGAGCAGTACTTC	CASTTLGTAYEQYF
TRBD2	15	TRBV20-1	few	TRBJ2-1	TGCAGTGCCGGGGTAGCTCCGGGACTATACAATGAGCAGTTCTTC	CSAGVAPGLYNEQFF
.	15	TRBV7-6	few	TRBJ2-5	TGTGCCAGCAGCTTAGCGTATGGCAGGGTGCGGACCCAGTACTTC	CASSLAYGRVRTQYF
.	13	TRBV20-1	many	TRBJ2-1	TGCAGTGCTAGAAAGCAGGGTAGAGATGAGCAGTTCTTC	CSARKQGRDEQFF
TRBD1	15	TRBV6-1	few	TRBJ2-7	TGTGCCAGCAGTCCTATTGACAGGGCCTCCTACGAGCAGTACTTC	CASSPIDRASYEQYF